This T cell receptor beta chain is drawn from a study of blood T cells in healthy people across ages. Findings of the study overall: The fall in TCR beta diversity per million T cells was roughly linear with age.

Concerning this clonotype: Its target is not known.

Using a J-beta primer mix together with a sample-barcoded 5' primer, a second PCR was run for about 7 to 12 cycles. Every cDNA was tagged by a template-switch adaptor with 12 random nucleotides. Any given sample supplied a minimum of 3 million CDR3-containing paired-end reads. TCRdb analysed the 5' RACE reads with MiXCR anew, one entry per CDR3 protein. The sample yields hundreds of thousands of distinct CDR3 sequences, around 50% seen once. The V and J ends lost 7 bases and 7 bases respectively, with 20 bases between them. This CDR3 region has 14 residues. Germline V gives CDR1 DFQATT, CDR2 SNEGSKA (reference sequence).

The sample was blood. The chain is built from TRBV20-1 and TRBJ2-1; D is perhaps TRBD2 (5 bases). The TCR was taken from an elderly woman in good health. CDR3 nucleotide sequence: TGCAGTGAGAGGAGGCCCGAGTTTAAGAATGAGCAGTTCTTC. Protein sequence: CSERRPEFKNEQFF.